The 13 T cell receptor beta chains in this list originate from one sample, sequenced in a study of cytomegalovirus exposure and HLA in healthy donors. Profiling relied on immunoSEQ multiplex PCR, and the TCRdb table lists in-frame clones only, not all of them. This sample has some 150,000 clones, with 85% to 90% found just once. What was sequenced was PBMCs. These receptor sequences come from a woman aged 18-29 years in good health and CMV-seropositive.

The chain combines TRBV6-1 with TRBJ1-2, with D possibly being TRBD1 (5 bases). The CDR3 contains 13 residues. Germline CDR1 and CDR2: MNHNS and SASEGT. V was trimmed by 2 bases and J by 2 bases, leaving 6 bases between them. The CDR3 nucleotides read TGTGCCAGCAGTGAAAAGGGGAACTATGGCTACACCTTC. Amino acids: CASSEKGNYGYTF.

This chain uses TRBV10-3 with TRBJ2-5; a possible D gene is TRBD2 (7 bases). The germline V gene has CDR1 ENHRY and CDR2 SYGVKD. This CDR3 contains 15 residues. With 9 bases removed from V and 7 bases from J, the gap between germline ends came to 24 bases. CDR3 sequence reads: CAMQIRDGGGGTQYF. In DNA form, the CDR3 reads TGTGCCATGCAAATCCGGGACGGAGGGGGGGGGACCCAGTACTTC.

This chain uses TRBV11-3 with TRBJ2-7; TRBD2 agrees at 7 bases. Losses at the gene ends were 5 bases for V and 3 bases for J; bases not matched to a gene: 10. The CDR3 is made up of 15 amino acids. CDR1 SGHNT and CDR2 YENEEA come from the germline V gene. For the CDR3, the DNA is TGTGCCAGCAGCCCCGGGACTACCCCGGGCTACGAGCAGTACTTC. Its protein product is CASSPGTTPGYEQYF. Looking up the rest from reference TRBV11-3 and TRBJ2-7 gives the full variable domain: EAGVVQSPRYKIIEKKQPVAFWCNPISGHNTLYWYLQNLGQGPELLIRYENEEAVDDSQLPKDRFSAERLKGVDSTLKIQPAELGDSAVYLCASSPGTTPGYEQYFGPGTRLTVT.

This chain joins TRBV7-8 and TRBJ2-7; 9 bases are a match to TRBD2. The CDR3 length is 16 residues. The germline CDR1 and CDR2 sequences are SGHVS and FQNEAQ. J lost 3 bases, V lost 3 bases, and 9 bases had no gene match. DNA of the CDR3: TGTGCCAGCAGCTTTGGGGCGGGACTAGCTATCTACGAGCAGTACTTC. It encodes CASSFGAGLAIYEQYF.

This clone was detected once. This sequence joins TRBV6-1 and TRBJ2-5; 9 nucleotides agree with TRBD1. Germline V gene data show CDR1 as MNHNS and CDR2 as SASEGT. V shed 4 bases, J shed 7 bases, and the junction held 10 bases outside the gene matches. The CDR3 is 15 residues long. The CDR3 loop is CASSVLGQGLGTQYF. The CDR3 DNA is TGTGCCAGCAGTGTTCTGGGACAGGGTTTAGGGACCCAGTACTTC.

The rearrangement uses TRBV6-5 and TRBJ2-7, with D perhaps TRBD1 (7 bases). Germline V gene lookup returns CDR1 MNHEY and CDR2 SVGAGI. CDR3 length equals 15 residues. With 5 bases removed from V and 3 bases from J, the gap between germline ends came to 17 bases. The CDR3 reads CASSREPQGGYEQYF. CDR3 nucleotides: TGTGCCAGCAGTCGAGAACCCCAGGGGGGCTACGAGCAGTACTTC.

The DNA for the CDR3 is TGTGCCAGCAGTGTCGTCGAGACCCAGTACTTC. Translating gives CASSVVETQYF. V is TRBV6-1 and J is TRBJ2-5, with D hard to call. With 4 bases removed from V and 5 bases from J, the gap between germline ends came to 5 bases. The CDR3 loop spans 11 amino acids. Per the germline V gene, CDR1 is MNHNS and CDR2 is SASEGT.

The V gene is TRBV30, the J gene TRBJ2-3; possible D gene TRBD1, 6 bases. The CDR3 runs to 15 residues. In germline, CDR1 is GTSNPN, CDR2 SVGIG (reference sequence). Trimming cost V 3 bases and J 5 bases, with 18 bases left between them. This CDR3 reads CAWSRFGGEGDTQYF. As DNA, the CDR3 is TGTGCCTGGAGCCGCTTTGGGGGCGAGGGAGATACGCAGTATTTT.

The rearrangement uses TRBV18 and TRBJ2-7, with D perhaps matching TRBD1 (6 bases). CDR1 and CDR2 from the germline V gene are KGHSH and LQKENI. The CDR3 contains 14 residues. V gave up 3 bases and J gave up 3 bases, with 12 bases separating them. As DNA, the CDR3 is TGTGCCAGCTCACCTAGACAGGACCTCTACGAGCAGTACTTC. Translation gives CASSPRQDLYEQYF.

The chain uses TRBV27 and TRBJ2-5; a weak D match, TRBD2 (6 bases). The germline V and J ends were trimmed by 6 bases and 9 bases, with 17 bases remaining between them. This CDR3 has 13 residues. Germline lookup yields CDR1 MNHEY and CDR2 SMNVEV (reference sequence). CDR3 region: CASRTGLLSAQYF. CDR3 in DNA: TGTGCCAGCAGAACGGGACTCCTGTCGGCCCAGTACTTC.

The V gene is TRBV18, the J gene TRBJ1-2; no clear D. The CDR3 is 14 amino acids. From germline, CDR1 is KGHSH and CDR2 LQKENI. V was pared by 0 bases and J by 8 bases, with 13 bases between. The CDR3 loop reads CASSPPGVYGGYTF. The CDR3 nucleotides are TGTGCCAGCTCACCACCCGGGGTTTATGGAGGCTACACCTTC. The variable domain in full, completed from reference TRBV18 and TRBJ1-2, reads NAGVMQNPRHLVRRRGQEARLRCSPMKGHSHVYWYRQLPEEGLKFMVYLQKENIIDESGMPKERFSAEFPKEGPSILRIQQVVRGDSAAYFCASSPPGVYGGYTFGSGTRLTVV.

V is TRBV4-2 and J is TRBJ1-5, with a weak D call TRBD1 (6 bases). V lost 1 base, J lost 6 bases, and 16 bases lay in between. CDR3 length: 16 amino acids. Germline loops: CDR1 LGHNA, CDR2 YNFKEQ. CDR3 loop: CASSQGRTDHGQPQHF. CDR3 sequence (DNA): TGTGCCAGCAGCCAAGGAAGGACAGATCATGGTCAGCCCCAGCATTTT.

The chain has TRBV27 and TRBJ1-5; tentatively, D is TRBD1 (5 bases). The CDR3 is 14 amino acids. The germline gives CDR1 MNHEY, CDR2 SMNVEV (reference sequence). V was cut by 6 bases and J by 6 bases, with 15 bases left in between. This chain's CDR3 is CASSLDAGGQPQHF. CDR3 sequence (DNA): TGTGCCAGCAGCCTGGACGCGGGGGGTCAGCCCCAGCATTTT.